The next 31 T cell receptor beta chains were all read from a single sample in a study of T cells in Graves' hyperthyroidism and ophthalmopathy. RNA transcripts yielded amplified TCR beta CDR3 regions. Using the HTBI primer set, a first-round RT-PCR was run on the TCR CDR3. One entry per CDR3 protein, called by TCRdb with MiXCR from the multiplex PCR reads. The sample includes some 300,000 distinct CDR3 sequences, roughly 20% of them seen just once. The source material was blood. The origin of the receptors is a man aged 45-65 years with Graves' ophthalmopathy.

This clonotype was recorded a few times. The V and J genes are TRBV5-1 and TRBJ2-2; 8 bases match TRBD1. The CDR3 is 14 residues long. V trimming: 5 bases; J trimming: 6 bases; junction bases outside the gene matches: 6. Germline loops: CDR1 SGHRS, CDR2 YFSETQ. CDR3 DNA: TGCGCCAGCAGGGGACAGGTTGGGGCCGGGGAGCTGTTTTTT. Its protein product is CASRGQVGAGELFF.

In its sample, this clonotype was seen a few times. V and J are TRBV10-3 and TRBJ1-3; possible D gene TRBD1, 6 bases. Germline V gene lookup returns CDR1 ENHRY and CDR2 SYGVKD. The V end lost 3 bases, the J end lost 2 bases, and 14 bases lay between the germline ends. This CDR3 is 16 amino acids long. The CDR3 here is CAISDSNRDPGNTIYF. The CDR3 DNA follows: TGTGCCATCAGTGACTCCAACAGGGACCCTGGAAACACCATATATTTT.

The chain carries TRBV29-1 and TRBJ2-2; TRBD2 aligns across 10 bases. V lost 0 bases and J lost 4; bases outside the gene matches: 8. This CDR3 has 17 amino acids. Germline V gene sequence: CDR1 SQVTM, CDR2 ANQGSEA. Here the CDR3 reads CSVEEAAGGTGTGELFF. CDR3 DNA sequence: TGCAGCGTTGAAGAGGCAGCGGGAGGGACCGGCACCGGGGAGCTGTTTTTT.

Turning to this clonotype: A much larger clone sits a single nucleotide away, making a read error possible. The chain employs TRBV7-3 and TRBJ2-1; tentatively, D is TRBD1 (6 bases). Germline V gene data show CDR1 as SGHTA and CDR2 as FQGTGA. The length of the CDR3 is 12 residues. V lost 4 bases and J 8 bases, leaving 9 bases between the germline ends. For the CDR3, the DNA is TGTGCCAGCAGCTCAACAGGGTATGAGCAGTTCTTC. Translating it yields CASSSTGYEQFF.

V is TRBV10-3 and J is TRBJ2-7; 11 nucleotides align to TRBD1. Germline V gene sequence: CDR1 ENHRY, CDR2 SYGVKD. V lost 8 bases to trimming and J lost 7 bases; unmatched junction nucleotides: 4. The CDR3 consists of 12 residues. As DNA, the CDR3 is TGTGCCATCGGACAGGGGGCGAAGGAGCAGTACTTC. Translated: CAIGQGAKEQYF.

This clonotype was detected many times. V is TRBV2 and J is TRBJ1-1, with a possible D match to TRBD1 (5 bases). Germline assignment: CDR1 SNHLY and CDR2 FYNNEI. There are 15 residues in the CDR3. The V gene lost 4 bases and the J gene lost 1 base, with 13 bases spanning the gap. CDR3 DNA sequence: TGTGCCAGCAGTGGGGGACGAGGGAAGAACACTGAAGCTTTCTTT. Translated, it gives CASSGGRGKNTEAFF.

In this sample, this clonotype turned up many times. The CDR3 spells CSAGGVHTDTQYF. CDR3 in DNA: TGCAGTGCTGGAGGGGTCCACACAGATACGCAGTATTTT. The chain uses TRBV20-1 and TRBJ2-3; D might be TRBD2 (6 bases). The germline V and J ends were trimmed by 5 bases and 2 bases, with 11 bases remaining between them. The V gene's germline CDR1 is DFQATT and CDR2 SNEGSKA (reference sequence). This CDR3 has 13 residues.

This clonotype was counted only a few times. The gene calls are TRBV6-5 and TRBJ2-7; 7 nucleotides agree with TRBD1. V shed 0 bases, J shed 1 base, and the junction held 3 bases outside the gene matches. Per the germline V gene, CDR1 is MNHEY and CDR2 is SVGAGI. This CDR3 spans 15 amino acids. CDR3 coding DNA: TGTGCCAGCAGTTACTCAGGGGGACAGTCCTACGAGCAGTACTTC. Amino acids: CASSYSGGQSYEQYF.

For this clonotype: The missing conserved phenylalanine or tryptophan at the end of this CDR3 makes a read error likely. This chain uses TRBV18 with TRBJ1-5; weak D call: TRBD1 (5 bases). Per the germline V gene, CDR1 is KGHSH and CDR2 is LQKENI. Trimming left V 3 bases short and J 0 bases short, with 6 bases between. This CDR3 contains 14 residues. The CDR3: CASSPDNSNQPQHS. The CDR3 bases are TGTGCCAGCTCACCGGACAATAGCAATCAGCCCCAGCATTCT.

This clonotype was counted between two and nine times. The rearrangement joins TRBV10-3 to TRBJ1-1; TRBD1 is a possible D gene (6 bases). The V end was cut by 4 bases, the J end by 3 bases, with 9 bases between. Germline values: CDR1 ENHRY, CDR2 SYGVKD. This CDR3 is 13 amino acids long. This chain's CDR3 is CAISAQGDTEAFF. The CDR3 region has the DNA TGTGCCATCAGTGCACAGGGAGACACTGAAGCTTTCTTT.

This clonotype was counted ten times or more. The CDR3 bases are TGTGCCTGGAGTCGGGGGGCCAGTGTTGACTACACCTTC. Translation gives CAWSRGASVDYTF. J is TRBJ1-2 and V is TRBV30; possibly TRBD1 for D (6 bases). Germline V gene data show CDR1 as GTSNPN and CDR2 as SVGIG (reference sequence). Trimming removed 2 bases from V and 10 bases from J, with 17 bases in between. The CDR3 extends over 13 amino acids.

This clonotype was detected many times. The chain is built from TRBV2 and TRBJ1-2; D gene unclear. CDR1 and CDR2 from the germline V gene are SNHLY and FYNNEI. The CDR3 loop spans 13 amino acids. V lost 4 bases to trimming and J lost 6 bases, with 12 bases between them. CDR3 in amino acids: CASSASEDDGYTF. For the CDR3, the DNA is TGTGCCAGCAGTGCTTCAGAGGATGATGGCTACACCTTC.

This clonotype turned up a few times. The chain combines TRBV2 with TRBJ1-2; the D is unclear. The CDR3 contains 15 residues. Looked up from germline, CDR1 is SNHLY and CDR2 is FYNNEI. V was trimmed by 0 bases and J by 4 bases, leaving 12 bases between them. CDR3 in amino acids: CASSEASGPRYGYTF. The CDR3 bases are TGTGCCAGCAGTGAAGCGTCAGGACCCCGCTATGGCTACACCTTC.

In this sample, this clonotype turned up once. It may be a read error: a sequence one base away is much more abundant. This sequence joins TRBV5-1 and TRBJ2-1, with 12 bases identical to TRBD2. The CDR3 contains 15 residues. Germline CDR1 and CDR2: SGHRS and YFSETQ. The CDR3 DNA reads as TGCGCCAGCAGCCTAGCGGGAGGGCGGTCGGATGAGCAGCTCTTC. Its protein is CASSLAGGRSDEQLF. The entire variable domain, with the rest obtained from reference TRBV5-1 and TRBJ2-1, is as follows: KAGVTQTPRYLIKTRGQQVTLSCSPISGHRSVSWYQQTPGQGLQFLFEYFSETQRNKGNFPGRFSGRQFSNSRSEMNVSTLELGDSALYLCASSLAGGRSDEQLFGPGTRLTVL.

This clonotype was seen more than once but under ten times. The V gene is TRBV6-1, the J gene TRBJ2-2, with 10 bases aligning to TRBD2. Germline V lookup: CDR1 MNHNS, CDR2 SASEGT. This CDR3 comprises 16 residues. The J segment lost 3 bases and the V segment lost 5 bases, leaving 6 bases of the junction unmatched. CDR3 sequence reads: CASSPKSGRDTGELFF. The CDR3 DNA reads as TGTGCCAGCAGTCCAAAAAGCGGGAGGGACACCGGGGAGCTGTTTTTT.

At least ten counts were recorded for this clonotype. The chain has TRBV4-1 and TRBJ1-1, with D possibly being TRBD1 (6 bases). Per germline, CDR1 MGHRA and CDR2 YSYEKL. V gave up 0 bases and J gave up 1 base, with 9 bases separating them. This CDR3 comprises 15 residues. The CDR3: CASSQEWTENTEAFF. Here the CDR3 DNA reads TGCGCCAGCAGCCAAGAATGGACAGAGAACACTGAAGCTTTCTTT.

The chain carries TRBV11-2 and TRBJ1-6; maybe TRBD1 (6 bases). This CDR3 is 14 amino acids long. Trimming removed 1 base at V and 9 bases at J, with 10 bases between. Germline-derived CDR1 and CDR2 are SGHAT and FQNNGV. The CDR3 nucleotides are TGTGCCAGCAGCTTAGCCGAAGGGGGTTCACCCCTCCACTTT. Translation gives CASSLAEGGSPLHF.

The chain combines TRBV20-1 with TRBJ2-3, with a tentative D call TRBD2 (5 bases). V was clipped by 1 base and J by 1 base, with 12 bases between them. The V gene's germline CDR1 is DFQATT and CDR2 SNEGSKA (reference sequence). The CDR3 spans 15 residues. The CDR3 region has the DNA TGCAGTGCTAGAGTGGCCGGGAAAGGCACAGATACGCAGTATTTT. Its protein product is CSARVAGKGTDTQYF.

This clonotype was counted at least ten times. The CDR3 loop is CASRSSGTVYNEQFF. The CDR3 DNA follows: TGCGCCAGCAGGTCCAGCGGGACAGTCTACAATGAGCAGTTCTTC. The chain couples TRBV5-1 to TRBJ2-1; either TRBD1 or TRBD2 may supply D (7 bases each). Germline V lookup: CDR1 SGHRS, CDR2 YFSETQ. The germline V and J ends were trimmed by 5 bases and 3 bases, with 15 bases remaining between them. This CDR3 contains 15 residues. The variable domain in full, with the rest retrieved from reference TRBV5-1 and TRBJ2-1, is KAGVTQTPRYLIKTRGQQVTLSCSPISGHRSVSWYQQTPGQGLQFLFEYFSETQRNKGNFPGRFSGRQFSNSRSEMNVSTLELGDSALYLCASRSSGTVYNEQFFGPGTRLTVL.

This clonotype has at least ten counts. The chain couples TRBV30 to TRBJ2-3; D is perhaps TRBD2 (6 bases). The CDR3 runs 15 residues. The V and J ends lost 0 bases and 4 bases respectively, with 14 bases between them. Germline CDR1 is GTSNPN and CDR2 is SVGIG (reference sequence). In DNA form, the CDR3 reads TGTGCCTGGAGTGTACGGGGGAACACGGCAGATACGCAGTATTTT. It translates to CAWSVRGNTADTQYF.

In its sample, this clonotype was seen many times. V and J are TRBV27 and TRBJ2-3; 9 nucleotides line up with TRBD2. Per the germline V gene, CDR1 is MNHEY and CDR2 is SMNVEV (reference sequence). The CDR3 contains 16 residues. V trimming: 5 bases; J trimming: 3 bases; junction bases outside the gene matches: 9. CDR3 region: CASSGWREGWTDTQYF. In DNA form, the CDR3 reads TGTGCCAGCAGTGGTTGGCGGGAGGGCTGGACAGATACGCAGTATTTT.

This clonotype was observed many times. DNA of the CDR3: TGTGCCAGCACCCCCCCGGGGACCTACGAGCAGTACTTC. Protein sequence: CASTPPGTYEQYF. The chain uses TRBV2 and TRBJ2-7, with a possible D match to TRBD2 (5 bases). This CDR3 comprises 13 residues. V lost 7 bases and J lost 2, with 12 bases in between. Germline loops: CDR1 SNHLY, CDR2 FYNNEI.

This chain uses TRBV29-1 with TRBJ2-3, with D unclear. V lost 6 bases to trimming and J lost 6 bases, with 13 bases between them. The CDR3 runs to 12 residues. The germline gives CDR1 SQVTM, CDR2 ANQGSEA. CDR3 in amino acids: CSVGPSGDTQYF. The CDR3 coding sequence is TGCAGCGTCGGACCCTCCGGGGATACGCAGTATTTT.

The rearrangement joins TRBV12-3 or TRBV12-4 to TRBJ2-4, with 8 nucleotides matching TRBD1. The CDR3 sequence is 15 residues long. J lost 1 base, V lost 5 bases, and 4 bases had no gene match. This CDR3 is CASSPGTGAKNIQYF. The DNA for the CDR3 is TGTGCCAGCAGTCCCGGGACAGGCGCCAAAAACATTCAGTACTTC.

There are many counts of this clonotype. CDR3 sequence (DNA): TGTGCCAGCAGCTTGGTCGTCGGGAGGGGTGGAGATACGCAGTATTTT. It encodes CASSLVVGRGGDTQYF. The chain employs TRBV5-5 and TRBJ2-3, with 8 bases aligning to TRBD2. The CDR3 extends over 16 amino acids. Per the germline V gene, CDR1 is SGHKS and CDR2 is YYEKEE (reference sequence). V shed 0 bases, J shed 5 bases, and the junction held 8 bases outside the gene matches.

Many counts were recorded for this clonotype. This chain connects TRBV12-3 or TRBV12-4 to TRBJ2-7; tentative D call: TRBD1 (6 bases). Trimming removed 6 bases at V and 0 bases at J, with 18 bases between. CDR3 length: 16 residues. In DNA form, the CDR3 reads TGTGCCAGCAGGGCCGGGACAAGGTCAAGCTCCTACGAGCAGTACTTC. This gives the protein CASRAGTRSSSYEQYF.

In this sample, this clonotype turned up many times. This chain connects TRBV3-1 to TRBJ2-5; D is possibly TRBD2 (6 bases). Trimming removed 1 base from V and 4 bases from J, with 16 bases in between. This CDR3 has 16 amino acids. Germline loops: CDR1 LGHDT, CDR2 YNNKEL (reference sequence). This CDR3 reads CASSQVRGRVRETQYF. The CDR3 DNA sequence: TGTGCCAGCAGCCAAGTGCGGGGCAGGGTAAGAGAGACCCAGTACTTC.

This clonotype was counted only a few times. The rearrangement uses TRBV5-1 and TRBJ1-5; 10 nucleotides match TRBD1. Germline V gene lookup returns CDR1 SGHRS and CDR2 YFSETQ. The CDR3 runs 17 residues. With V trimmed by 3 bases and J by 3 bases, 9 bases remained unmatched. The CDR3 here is CASSSSPGQGNNQPQHF. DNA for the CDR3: TGCGCCAGCAGCTCGTCACCGGGACAGGGGAACAATCAGCCCCAGCATTTT.

The CDR3 protein is CATSGLTGTGSTGELFF. The CDR3 DNA reads TGTGCCACCAGCGGACTAACCGGGACAGGGAGCACCGGGGAGCTGTTTTTT. The V and J genes are TRBV15 and TRBJ2-2; the match to TRBD1 covers 9 bases. This CDR3 contains 17 residues. In germline, CDR1 is LNHNV, CDR2 YYDKDF (reference sequence). Unmatched junction bases numbered 11, after V lost 5 bases and J lost 4 bases.

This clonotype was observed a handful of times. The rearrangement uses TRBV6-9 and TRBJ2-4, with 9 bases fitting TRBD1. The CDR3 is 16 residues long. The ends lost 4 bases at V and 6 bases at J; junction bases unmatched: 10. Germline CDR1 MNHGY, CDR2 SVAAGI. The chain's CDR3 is CASSSTGGTPANIQYF. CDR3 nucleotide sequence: TGTGCCAGCAGTTCAACAGGGGGCACGCCGGCAAACATTCAGTACTTC.

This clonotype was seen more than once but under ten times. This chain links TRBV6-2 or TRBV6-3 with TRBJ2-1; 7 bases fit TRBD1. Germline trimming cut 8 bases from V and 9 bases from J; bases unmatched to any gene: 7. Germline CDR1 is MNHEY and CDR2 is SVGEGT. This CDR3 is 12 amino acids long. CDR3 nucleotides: TGTGCCAGCGAGGGGGCCGATGGTGAGCAGTTCTTC. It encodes CASEGADGEQFF.